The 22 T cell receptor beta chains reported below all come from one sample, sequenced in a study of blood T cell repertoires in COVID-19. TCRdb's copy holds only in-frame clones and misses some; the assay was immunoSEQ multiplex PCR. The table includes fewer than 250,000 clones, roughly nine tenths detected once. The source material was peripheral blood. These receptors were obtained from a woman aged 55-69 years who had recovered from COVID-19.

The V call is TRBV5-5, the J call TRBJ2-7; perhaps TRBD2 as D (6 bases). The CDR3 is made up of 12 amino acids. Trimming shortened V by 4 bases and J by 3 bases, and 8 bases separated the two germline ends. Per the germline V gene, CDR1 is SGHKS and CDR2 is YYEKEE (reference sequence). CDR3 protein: CASSIGGYEQYF. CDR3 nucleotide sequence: TGTGCCAGCAGCATCGGGGGCTACGAGCAGTACTTC.

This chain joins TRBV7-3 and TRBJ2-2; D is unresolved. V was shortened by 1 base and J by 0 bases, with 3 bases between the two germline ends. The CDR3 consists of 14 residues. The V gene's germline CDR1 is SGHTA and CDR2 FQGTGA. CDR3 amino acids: CASSLNTNTGELFF. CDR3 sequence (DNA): TGTGCCAGCAGCTTAAACACGAACACCGGGGAGCTGTTTTTT.

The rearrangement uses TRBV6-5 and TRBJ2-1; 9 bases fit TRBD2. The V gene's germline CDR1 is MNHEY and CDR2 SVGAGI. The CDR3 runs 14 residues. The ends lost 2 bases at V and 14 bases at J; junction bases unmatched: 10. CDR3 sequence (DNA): TGTGCCAGCAGTTACGGCGGGGGGGCCAGAAAAAAGTTCTTC. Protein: CASSYGGGARKKFF.

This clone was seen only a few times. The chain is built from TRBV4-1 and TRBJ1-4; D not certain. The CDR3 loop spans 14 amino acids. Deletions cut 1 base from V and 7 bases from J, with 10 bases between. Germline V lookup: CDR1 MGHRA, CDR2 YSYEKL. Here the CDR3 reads CASSQGLRAEKLFF. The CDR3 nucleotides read TGCGCCAGCAGCCAAGGACTGCGCGCTGAAAAACTGTTTTTT.

The CDR3: CASSSEGQGGIAEAFF. As DNA, the CDR3 is TGCGCCAGCAGCAGCGAGGGACAGGGAGGTATCGCTGAAGCTTTCTTT. J is TRBJ1-1 and V is TRBV5-1; 9 bases line up with TRBD1. V dropped 4 bases and J dropped 6; count of bases not matched to a gene: 13. The V gene's germline CDR1 is SGHRS and CDR2 YFSETQ. This CDR3 comprises 16 residues.

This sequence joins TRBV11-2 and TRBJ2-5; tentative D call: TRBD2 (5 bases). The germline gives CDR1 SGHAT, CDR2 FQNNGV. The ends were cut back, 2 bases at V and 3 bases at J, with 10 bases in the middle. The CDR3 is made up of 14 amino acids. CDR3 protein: CASSLYPGKETQYF. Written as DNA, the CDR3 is TGTGCCAGCAGCTTATATCCGGGGAAAGAGACCCAGTACTTC.

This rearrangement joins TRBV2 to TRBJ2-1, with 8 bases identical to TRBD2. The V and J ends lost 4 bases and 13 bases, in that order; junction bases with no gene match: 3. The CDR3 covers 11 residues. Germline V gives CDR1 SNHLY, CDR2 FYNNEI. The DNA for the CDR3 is TGTGCCAGCAGTGTAGCGGGGCTACAGTTCTTC. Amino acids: CASSVAGLQFF.

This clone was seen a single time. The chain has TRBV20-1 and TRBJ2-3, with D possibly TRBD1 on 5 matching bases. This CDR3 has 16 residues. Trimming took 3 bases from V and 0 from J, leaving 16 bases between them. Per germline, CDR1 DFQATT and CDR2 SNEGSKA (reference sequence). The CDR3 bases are TGCAGTGCTAGTAGTCTCGACAGCTATAGCACAGATACGCAGTATTTT. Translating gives CSASSLDSYSTDTQYF.

As DNA, the CDR3 is TGTGCCAGCAGTGAAGGGCCGGGGGGGCCCTCCTACGAGCAGTACTTC. This translates into CASSEGPGGPSYEQYF. V and J are TRBV6-1 and TRBJ2-7; 8 bases fit TRBD2. CDR3 length: 16 amino acids. Germline V lookup: CDR1 MNHNS, CDR2 SASEGT. Trimming at V came to 1 base and at J to 0 bases, leaving 5 bases not matched to a gene.

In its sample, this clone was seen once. The CDR3 sequence: CASSFGQGASGYTF. In DNA, the CDR3 is TGTGCCAGCAGTTTTGGCCAGGGGGCTAGTGGCTACACCTTC. This chain connects TRBV27 to TRBJ1-2, with TRBD1 matching over 8 bases. The germline V gene has CDR1 MNHEY and CDR2 SMNVEV (reference sequence). Trimming at V came to 3 bases and at J to 7 bases, leaving 7 bases not matched to a gene. CDR3 length: 14 amino acids.

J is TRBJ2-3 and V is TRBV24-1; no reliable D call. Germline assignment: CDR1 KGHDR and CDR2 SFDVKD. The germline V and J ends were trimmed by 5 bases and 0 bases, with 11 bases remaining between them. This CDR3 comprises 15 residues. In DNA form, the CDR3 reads TGTGCCACCAGTGGAACTACCGCTAGCACAGATACGCAGTATTTT. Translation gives CATSGTTASTDTQYF.

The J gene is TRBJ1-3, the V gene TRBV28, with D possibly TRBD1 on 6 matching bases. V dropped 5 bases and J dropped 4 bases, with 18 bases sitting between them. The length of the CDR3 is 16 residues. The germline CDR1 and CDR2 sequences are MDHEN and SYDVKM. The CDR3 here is CASSTGTLRGGNTIYF. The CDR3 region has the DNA TGTGCCAGCAGTACCGGGACACTTAGGGGGGGAAACACCATATATTTT.

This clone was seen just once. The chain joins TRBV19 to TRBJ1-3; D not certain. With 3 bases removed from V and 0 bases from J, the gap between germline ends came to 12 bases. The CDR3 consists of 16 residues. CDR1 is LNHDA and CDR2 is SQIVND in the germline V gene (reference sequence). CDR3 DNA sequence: TGTGCCAGTAGTATTTTAGAAAGATTCTCTGGAAACACCATATATTTT. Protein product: CASSILERFSGNTIYF.

The chain's CDR3 is CASSIRTGLRQPQHF. Written as DNA, the CDR3 is TGTGCCAGTAGTATCCGGACAGGGTTGCGTCAGCCCCAGCATTTT. The chain joins TRBV19 to TRBJ1-5, with 8 bases lining up with TRBD1. The CDR3 spans 15 residues. V gave up 3 bases and J gave up 6 bases; unmatched junction bases: 7. The germline CDR1 and CDR2 sequences are LNHDA and SQIVND (reference sequence).

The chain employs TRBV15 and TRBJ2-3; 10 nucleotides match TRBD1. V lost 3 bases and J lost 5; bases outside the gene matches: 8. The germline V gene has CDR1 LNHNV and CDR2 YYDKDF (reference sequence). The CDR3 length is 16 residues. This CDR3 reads CATSSRPGQGLDTQYF. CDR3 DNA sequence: TGTGCCACCAGCAGCCGACCGGGACAGGGGTTAGATACGCAGTATTTT.

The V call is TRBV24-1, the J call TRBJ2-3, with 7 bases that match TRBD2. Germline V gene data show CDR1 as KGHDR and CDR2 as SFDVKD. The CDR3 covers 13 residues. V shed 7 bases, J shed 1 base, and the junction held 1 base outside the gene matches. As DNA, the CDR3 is TGTGCCACCAGCGGACTAGGCACAGATACGCAGTATTTT. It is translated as CATSGLGTDTQYF.

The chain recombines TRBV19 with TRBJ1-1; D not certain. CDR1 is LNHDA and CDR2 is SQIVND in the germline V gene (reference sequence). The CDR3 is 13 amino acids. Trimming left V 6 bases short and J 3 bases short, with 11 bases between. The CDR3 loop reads CASSLEDYTEAFF. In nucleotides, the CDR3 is TGTGCCAGTAGCTTAGAGGATTACACTGAAGCTTTCTTT.

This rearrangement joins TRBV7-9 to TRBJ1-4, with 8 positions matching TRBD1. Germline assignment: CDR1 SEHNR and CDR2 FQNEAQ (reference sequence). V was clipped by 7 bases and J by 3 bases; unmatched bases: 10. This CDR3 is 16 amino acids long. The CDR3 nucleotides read TGTGCCAGCACCAAACGCCGGGACAGGCCTAATGAAAAACTGTTTTTT. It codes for CASTKRRDRPNEKLFF.

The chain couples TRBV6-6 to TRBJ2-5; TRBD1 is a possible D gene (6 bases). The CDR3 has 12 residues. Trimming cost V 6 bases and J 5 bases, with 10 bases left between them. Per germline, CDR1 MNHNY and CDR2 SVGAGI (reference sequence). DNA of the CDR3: TGTGCCAGCAGAAGGGGGTCGGAGACCCAGTACTTC. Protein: CASRRGSETQYF.

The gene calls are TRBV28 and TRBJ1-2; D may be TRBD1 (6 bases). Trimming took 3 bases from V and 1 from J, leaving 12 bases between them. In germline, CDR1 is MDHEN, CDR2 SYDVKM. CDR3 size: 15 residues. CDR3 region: CASSLVDRNNYGYTF. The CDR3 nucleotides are TGTGCCAGCAGTTTGGTCGACAGGAATAACTATGGCTACACCTTC.

The CDR3 coding sequence is TGTGCCAGCTCACCCCGAGATAGCGGGGGGCCCTACAATGAGCAGTTCTTC. As protein: CASSPRDSGGPYNEQFF. The chain is built from TRBV18 and TRBJ2-1; the match to TRBD2 covers 10 bases. V shed 3 bases and J 2 bases; nucleotides not matched to a gene: 7. Germline values: CDR1 KGHSH, CDR2 LQKENI. The CDR3 is 17 residues long.

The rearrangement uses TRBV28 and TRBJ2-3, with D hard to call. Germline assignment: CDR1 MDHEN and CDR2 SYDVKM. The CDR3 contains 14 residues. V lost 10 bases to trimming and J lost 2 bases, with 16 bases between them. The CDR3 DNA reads TGTGCCACCCATCTAGACGGTGACACAGATACGCAGTATTTT. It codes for CATHLDGDTDTQYF.